These 27 T cell receptor beta chains were all obtained from the same sample, sequenced in a study of identical twins. TCRdb analysed the 5' RACE reads with MiXCR anew, one entry per CDR3 protein. The sample includes some 590,000 distinct CDR3 sequences, more than 9% seen only once; the top ten take approximately 3.2%. Another study also made use of these data, one on yellow fever vaccine responses in identical twins.

Sequenced sample: PBMCs. The receptors come from a young woman in good health.

The chain recombines TRBV6-2 or TRBV6-3 with TRBJ2-7; 8 bases are shared with TRBD1. The CDR3 consists of 17 residues. Germline loops: CDR1 MNHEY, CDR2 SVGEGT. The V gene end was trimmed by 5 bases and the J gene end by 3 bases; junction bases not matched to a gene: 15. CDR3 sequence: CASSGQGYGNNRYEQYF. CDR3 DNA: TGTGCCAGCAGTGGACAGGGTTACGGTAATAACCGCTACGAGCAGTACTTC.

This clonotype came up many times. V gene TRBV20-1 combines with J gene TRBJ2-7; 11 positions agree with TRBD2. J gave up 0 bases and V 3 bases, and 4 bases lay outside the gene matches. Germline values: CDR1 DFQATT, CDR2 SNEGSKA (reference sequence). The CDR3 is made up of 15 amino acids. This chain's CDR3 is CSASPLAGDSYEQYF. As DNA, the CDR3 is TGCAGTGCTAGCCCACTAGCGGGGGACTCCTACGAGCAGTACTTC.

This clonotype was found a few times. This sequence joins TRBV7-2 and TRBJ2-3; D is undetermined. Deletions cut 6 bases from V and 2 bases from J, with 6 bases between. The CDR3 loop spans 12 amino acids. Germline-derived CDR1 and CDR2 are SGHTA and FQGNSA. CDR3 nucleotide sequence: TGTGCCAGCAGTCAATTCACAGATACGCAGTATTTT. Translating gives CASSQFTDTQYF.

This clonotype has ten or more counts. This chain uses TRBV20-1 with TRBJ1-6, with D tentatively TRBD1 (5 bases). The CDR3 consists of 13 residues. The V and J ends lost 5 bases and 5 bases respectively, with 10 bases between them. The germline CDR1 and CDR2 sequences are DFQATT and SNEGSKA (reference sequence). CDR3 nucleotide sequence: TGCAGTGCTGGGGGGTCCAATAATTCACCCCTCCACTTT. Encoded protein: CSAGGSNNSPLHF.

There are a few counts of this clonotype. This chain connects TRBV20-1 to TRBJ2-1; D call uncertain. This CDR3 comprises 15 residues. In germline, CDR1 is DFQATT, CDR2 SNEGSKA (reference sequence). V was trimmed by 3 bases and J by 0 bases, leaving 12 bases between them. Written as DNA, the CDR3 is TGCAGTGCTAGGGAACGCCAGGCCTCCTACAATGAGCAGTTCTTC. This codes for CSARERQASYNEQFF.

The sample holds a few counts of this clonotype. The chain combines TRBV30 with TRBJ2-2; a possible D gene is TRBD1 (7 bases). The CDR3 consists of 13 residues. V gave up 1 base and J gave up 6 bases, with 9 bases separating them. Germline lookup yields CDR1 GTSNPN and CDR2 SVGIG (reference sequence). The CDR3 reads CAWSAGGSGELFF. The CDR3 coding sequence is TGTGCCTGGAGTGCAGGGGGGTCCGGGGAGCTGTTTTTT.

This clonotype was counted ten times or more. The chain employs TRBV4-3 and TRBJ2-7; no reliable D call. There are 16 residues in the CDR3. Germline loops: CDR1 LGHNA, CDR2 YSLEER. Trimming stripped 3 bases from V and 2 bases from J, with 17 bases between. In DNA, the CDR3 is TGCGCCAGCAGCCAGGCACCTGAAGTCCTAACCTACGAGCAGTACTTC. Amino acid sequence: CASSQAPEVLTYEQYF.

The chain recombines TRBV28 with TRBJ2-7, with D maybe TRBD1 (6 bases). Trimming removed 8 bases from V and 3 bases from J, with 14 bases in between. In germline, CDR1 is MDHEN, CDR2 SYDVKM. This CDR3 region has 13 residues. CDR3 sequence reads: CASEYIRGYEQYF. In DNA form, the CDR3 reads TGTGCCAGCGAATACATCAGGGGCTACGAGCAGTACTTC.

V gene TRBV12-3 or TRBV12-4 combines with J gene TRBJ2-3, with TRBD2 matching over 14 bases. V lost 5 bases and J lost 0; bases outside the gene matches: 10. The CDR3 contains 19 residues. The CDR3 nucleotides read TGTGCCAGCAGTCCGGGACTAGCGGGGGCCAATCTTAGCACAGATACGCAGTATTTT. Amino acid sequence: CASSPGLAGANLSTDTQYF.

The CDR3, as DNA: TGTGCCAGCAGCTCGGAAAAAGACGGGAACATGAACACTGAAGCTTTCTTT. Its translation is CASSSEKDGNMNTEAFF. The chain combines TRBV7-9 with TRBJ1-1; D gene unclear. Per germline, CDR1 SEHNR and CDR2 FQNEAQ (reference sequence). Between the trimmed V and J ends, which lost 4 bases and 0 bases, there was a span of 18 bases. This CDR3 has 17 residues.

The rearrangement joins TRBV4-2 to TRBJ1-4; the D gene is possibly TRBD1 (6 bases). Germline V gene data show CDR1 as LGHNA and CDR2 as YNFKEQ. The CDR3 has 14 residues. Trimming took off 10 bases at V and 2 bases at J, with 14 bases between the two ends. The CDR3 spells CAMSPGVTNEKLFF. The CDR3, as DNA: TGTGCCATGAGCCCAGGGGTCACTAATGAAAAACTGTTTTTT.

This clonotype was seen many times. The chain recombines TRBV10-3 with TRBJ2-1; weak D call: TRBD2 (5 bases). Trimming stripped 3 bases from V and 4 bases from J, with 19 bases between. CDR3 size: 17 residues. The germline V gene encodes CDR1 ENHRY and CDR2 SYGVKD. CDR3 loop: CAISETSRGGFYNEQFF. For the CDR3, the DNA is TGTGCCATCAGTGAAACTTCAAGAGGAGGTTTTTACAATGAGCAGTTCTTC.

This clonotype has a count of ten or more. The J gene is TRBJ2-5, the V gene TRBV4-3; D is unresolved. CDR3 length: 15 amino acids. V was clipped by 6 bases and J by 5 bases, with 19 bases between them. Germline assignment: CDR1 LGHNA and CDR2 YSLEER. The CDR3 DNA is TGCGCCAGCAGTCTAAGTGGCGGAGCGTCCGAGACCCAGTACTTC. It specifies CASSLSGGASETQYF.

The sample holds a few counts of this clonotype. This rearrangement joins TRBV28 to TRBJ1-1, with D uncertain. CDR1 is MDHEN and CDR2 is SYDVKM in the germline V gene. The CDR3 runs to 11 residues. V gave up 5 bases and J gave up 5 bases, with 6 bases separating them. CDR3 amino acids: CASSPFTEAFF. CDR3 sequence (DNA): TGTGCCAGCAGTCCTTTTACTGAAGCTTTCTTT.

As to this clonotype: A much more abundant neighbour one base away suggests this may be a read error. The chain combines TRBV20-1 with TRBJ2-5, with 9 bases fitting TRBD2. This CDR3 contains 21 residues. Germline V gene data show CDR1 as DFQATT and CDR2 as SNEGSKA (reference sequence). V dropped 2 bases and J dropped 5; count of bases not matched to a gene: 27. This CDR3 reads CSARYDESMEASGEAWETQYF. CDR3 bases: TGCAGTGCTAGATACGACGAGTCGATGGAAGCTAGCGGGGAGGCCTGGGAGACCCAGTACTTC.

This clonotype came up a few times. V and J are TRBV7-2 and TRBJ2-7, with 8 nucleotides matching TRBD2. Trimming removed 0 bases from V and 4 bases from J; junction bases left unmatched: 5. Germline assignment: CDR1 SGHTA and CDR2 FQGNSA. The CDR3 has 15 amino acids. CDR3 residues: CASSLAAGDWYEQYF. The DNA of the CDR3 is TGTGCCAGCAGCTTAGCAGCGGGAGACTGGTACGAGCAGTACTTC.

Details on this clonotype: One junction end disagrees with the germline gene, perhaps due to a read error. The rearrangement joins TRBV4-3 to TRBJ2-1, with TRBD1 matching 11 bases. This CDR3 spans 18 amino acids. Germline values: CDR1 LGHNA, CDR2 YSLEER. The DNA for the CDR3 is TGCGCCAGCAGCCCGGCGGTAGGACAGGGGGCTTACTACAGTGAGCAGTTCTTC. This translates into CASSPAVGQGAYYSEQFF.

V and J are TRBV12-3 or TRBV12-4 and TRBJ2-7; no clear D gene. The CDR3 length is 14 residues. V lost 6 bases to trimming and J lost 0 bases, with 12 bases between them. This CDR3 is CASRVGRNSYEQYF. The DNA of the CDR3 is TGTGCCAGCAGGGTCGGACGCAACTCCTACGAGCAGTACTTC.

Ten or more counts support this clonotype. The chain joins TRBV29-1 to TRBJ2-5; 7 bases are a match to TRBD1. The CDR3 extends over 11 amino acids. After removal of 7 bases from V and 3 bases from J, the junction contained 2 bases not matched to a gene. In germline, CDR1 is SQVTM, CDR2 ANQGSEA. The CDR3 nucleotides read TGCAGCGCTGACAGGGAAGAGACCCAGTACTTC. It specifies CSADREETQYF.

This clonotype occurred many times. The chain combines TRBV24-1 with TRBJ2-4; D ambiguous. CDR1 is KGHDR, CDR2 SFDVKD, per germline. The CDR3 length is 13 residues. V lost 5 bases, J lost 0 bases, and 4 bases lay in between. This CDR3 is CATSGGAKNIQYF. In DNA form, the CDR3 reads TGTGCCACCAGTGGTGGAGCCAAAAACATTCAGTACTTC.

This chain links TRBV6-2 or TRBV6-3 with TRBJ2-3; 7 bases align to TRBD2. V dropped 11 bases and J dropped 3; count of bases not matched to a gene: 11. CDR1 and CDR2 from the germline V gene are MNHEY and SVGEGT. The CDR3 covers 14 residues. In DNA, the CDR3 is TGTGCCTCGGCGGGGAGGGGAGAGACAGATACGCAGTATTTT. It codes for CASAGRGETDTQYF.

This clonotype occurred a few times. The J gene is TRBJ1-1, the V gene TRBV7-9; D is unresolved. Germline V lookup: CDR1 SEHNR, CDR2 FQNEAQ (reference sequence). V was trimmed by 2 bases and J by 1 base, leaving 11 bases between them. The CDR3 covers 15 residues. CDR3 loop: CASSLPLSGNTEAFF. CDR3 DNA: TGTGCCAGCAGCTTACCCCTATCAGGGAACACTGAAGCTTTCTTT. Using reference TRBV7-9 and TRBJ1-1 for the parts outside the CDR3, the full variable domain is DTGVSQNPRHKITKRGQNVTFRCDPISEHNRLYWYRQTLGQGPEFLTYFQNEAQLEKSRLLSDRFSAERPKGSFSTLEIQRTEQGDSAMYLCASSLPLSGNTEAFFGQGTRLTVV.

This clonotype turned up a few times. This sequence joins TRBV11-2 and TRBJ2-7, with a possible D match to TRBD2 (5 bases). This CDR3 is 13 amino acids long. The germline V gene has CDR1 SGHAT and CDR2 FQNNGV. V gave up 5 bases and J gave up 5 bases, with 13 bases separating them. The CDR3 DNA is TGTGCCAGCAGCCGGACTCTTCCCGACGAGCAGTACTTC. This codes for CASSRTLPDEQYF.

The chain uses TRBV7-9 and TRBJ2-5, with 7 bases identical to TRBD2. CDR3 length: 15 residues. The ends lost 4 bases at V and 9 bases at J; junction bases unmatched: 14. The V gene's germline CDR1 is SEHNR and CDR2 FQNEAQ (reference sequence). Here the CDR3 DNA reads TGTGCCAGCAGCTCAACGCAGGACGGGGGGTTGTCCCAGTACTTC. This gives the protein CASSSTQDGGLSQYF.

The chain has TRBV24-1 and TRBJ2-1, with a tentative D call TRBD1 (6 bases). Trimming removed 2 bases from V and 7 bases from J, with 11 bases in between. The CDR3 runs 14 residues. Germline V lookup: CDR1 KGHDR, CDR2 SFDVKD. The CDR3 sequence is CATSDSDRWNEQFF. The CDR3 bases are TGTGCCACCAGTGATTCGGACAGATGGAATGAGCAGTTCTTC.

The J gene is TRBJ2-7, the V gene TRBV20-1; 14 bases match TRBD2. Germline loops: CDR1 DFQATT, CDR2 SNEGSKA (reference sequence). Trimming removed 0 bases from V and 6 bases from J; junction bases left unmatched: 4. The CDR3 extends over 15 amino acids. This CDR3 reads CSAREGLAGGGEQYF. The CDR3, as DNA: TGCAGTGCTAGAGAAGGACTAGCGGGAGGTGGCGAGCAGTACTTC.

This clonotype came up many times. The chain is built from TRBV10-3 and TRBJ1-1, with 7 bases lining up with TRBD1. Losses at the gene ends were 4 bases for V and 1 base for J; bases not matched to a gene: 3. The germline V gene has CDR1 ENHRY and CDR2 SYGVKD. This CDR3 has 14 amino acids. CDR3 protein: CAISGGTENTEAFF. CDR3 coding DNA: TGTGCCATCAGTGGTGGGACAGAGAACACTGAAGCTTTCTTT.